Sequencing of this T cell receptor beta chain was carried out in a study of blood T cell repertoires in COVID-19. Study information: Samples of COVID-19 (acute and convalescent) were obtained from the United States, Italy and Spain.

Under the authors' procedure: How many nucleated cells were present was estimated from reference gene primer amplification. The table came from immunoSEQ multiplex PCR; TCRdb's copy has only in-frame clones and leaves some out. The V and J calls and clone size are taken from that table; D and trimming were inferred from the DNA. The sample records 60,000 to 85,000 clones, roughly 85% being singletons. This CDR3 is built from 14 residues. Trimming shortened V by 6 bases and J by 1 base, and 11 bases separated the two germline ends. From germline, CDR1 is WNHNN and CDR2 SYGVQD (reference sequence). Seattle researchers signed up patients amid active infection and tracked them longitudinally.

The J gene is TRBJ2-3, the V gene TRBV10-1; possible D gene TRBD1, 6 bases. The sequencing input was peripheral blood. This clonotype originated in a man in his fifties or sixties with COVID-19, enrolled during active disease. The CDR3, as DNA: TGCGCCAGCAGCTCGGACAGAGGCACAGATACGCAGTATTTT. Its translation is CASSSDRGTDTQYF.